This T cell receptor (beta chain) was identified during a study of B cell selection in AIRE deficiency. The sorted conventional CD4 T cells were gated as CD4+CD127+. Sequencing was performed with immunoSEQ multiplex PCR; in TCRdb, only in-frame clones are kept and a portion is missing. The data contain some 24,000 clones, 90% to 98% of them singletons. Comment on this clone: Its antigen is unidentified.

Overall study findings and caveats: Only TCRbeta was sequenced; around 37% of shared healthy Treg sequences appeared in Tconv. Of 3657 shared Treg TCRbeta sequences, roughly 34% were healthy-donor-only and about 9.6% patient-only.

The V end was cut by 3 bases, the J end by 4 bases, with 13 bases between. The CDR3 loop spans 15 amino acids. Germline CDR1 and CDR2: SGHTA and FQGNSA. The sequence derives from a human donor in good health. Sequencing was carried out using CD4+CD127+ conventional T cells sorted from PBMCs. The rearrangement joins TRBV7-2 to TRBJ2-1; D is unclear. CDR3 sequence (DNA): TGTGCCAGCAGCTTCGGCCCACCGGCATACAATGAGCAGTTCTTC. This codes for CASSFGPPAYNEQFF. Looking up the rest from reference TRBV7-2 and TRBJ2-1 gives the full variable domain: GAGVSQSPSNKVTEKGKDVELRCDPISGHTALYWYRQSLGQGLEFLIYFQGNSAPDKSGLPSDRFSAERTGGSVSTLTIQRTQQEDSAVYLCASSFGPPAYNEQFFGPGTRLTVL.